The sequence of this T cell receptor beta chain was determined in a study of blood T cell repertoires in COVID-19. Generated by immunoSEQ multiplex PCR, the TCRdb table keeps only in-frame clones and is missing some. Of approximately 110,000 clones in the sample, around 91% were seen once. CDR1 is PRHDT, CDR2 FYEKMQ, per germline (reference sequence). This CDR3 contains 16 residues. V was trimmed by 3 bases and J by 9 bases, leaving 18 bases between them. The sequencing input was peripheral blood. V and J are TRBV13 and TRBJ1-6; D might be TRBD1 (6 bases). The clonotype comes from an elderly woman with acute or convalescent COVID-19. The CDR3, as DNA: TGTGCCAGCAGCTTGGGGGGGGCCGACTTAGGTTCACCCCTCCACTTT. This sequence encodes CASSLGGADLGSPLHF.